One and the same sample provided the 8 T cell receptor beta chains below, sequenced in a study of shared clonotypes between healthy human individuals. Sequencing was performed with immunoSEQ multiplex PCR; in TCRdb, only in-frame clones are kept and a portion is missing. The repertoire holds millions of clones, with about 95% as singletons. Naive-designated CD8 cells lacked CD45RO, were positively enriched for CCR7, and omitted terminally differentiated effector memory CD45RA+ cells. Material for sequencing was naive CD8+ T cells sorted from blood. These receptor sequences come from a man aged 18 to 29 in good health.

The chain links TRBV9 to TRBJ2-1; D is perhaps TRBD2 (5 bases). The CDR3 has 15 amino acids. Germline V gene lookup returns CDR1 SGDLS and CDR2 YYNGEE. V was shortened by 4 bases and J by 7 bases, with 18 bases between the two germline ends. The CDR3 nucleotides are TGTGCCAGCAGCACCATAGCCGGTACGGGGAATGAGCAGTTCTTC. Amino acid sequence: CASSTIAGTGNEQFF.

To note about this clone: A junction end diverges from the germline sequence, so it may reflect a read error. The V gene is TRBV11-3, the J gene TRBJ2-7; 8 bases line up with TRBD1. There are 14 residues in the CDR3. CDR1 is SGHNT and CDR2 is YENEEA in the germline V gene. The CDR3 protein is CASSLTGENYGQYF. The CDR3 DNA follows: TGTGCCAGCAGCCTGACAGGGGAAAACTACGGGCAGTACTTC.

The genes are TRBV7-2 and TRBJ2-3; 9 bases fit TRBD1. Germline CDR1 is SGHTA and CDR2 is FQGNSA. Trimming removed 1 base from V and 15 bases from J; junction bases left unmatched: 5. This CDR3 is built from 12 residues. CDR3 region: CASSLGDRVVYF. In DNA form, the CDR3 reads TGTGCCAGCAGCTTAGGGGACAGGGTAGTCTATTTT.

The chain combines TRBV25-1 with TRBJ2-7, with D possibly being TRBD1 or TRBD2 (5 bases each). V was cut by 3 bases and J by 5 bases, with 11 bases left in between. This CDR3 region has 13 residues. From germline, CDR1 is MGHDK and CDR2 SYGVNS. The CDR3 loop reads CASSDPRGHEQYF. CDR3 nucleotide sequence: TGTGCCAGCAGTGACCCCCGGGGCCACGAGCAGTACTTC.

The genes are TRBV14 and TRBJ1-2; TRBD1 agrees at 8 bases. CDR1 is SGHDN and CDR2 is FVKESK in the germline V gene. The J segment lost 4 bases and the V segment lost 0 bases, leaving 7 bases of the junction unmatched. The CDR3 sequence is 16 residues long. CDR3 in DNA: TGTGCCAGCAGCCAAGATGCCAGGGGGCTGAGCTATGGCTACACCTTC. Translation gives CASSQDARGLSYGYTF.

This clone was observed a handful of times. This CDR3 is also generated by other DNA sequences in the sample. The chain couples TRBV6-1 to TRBJ2-7; D is undetermined. Trimming took 1 base from V and 2 from J, leaving 15 bases between them. Germline V gene sequence: CDR1 MNHNS, CDR2 SASEGT. The CDR3 totals 16 residues. CDR3 DNA: TGTGCCAGCAGTGAAGGCGAGTTAGTGACCACCTACGAGCAGTACTTC. Its translation is CASSEGELVTTYEQYF.

This clone occurred a few times. Other DNA sequences in the same sample also yield this CDR3. The chain combines TRBV11-2 with TRBJ2-7, with unresolved D. Looked up from germline, CDR1 is SGHAT and CDR2 is FQNNGV. CDR3 size: 11 residues. With 5 bases removed from V and 0 bases from J, the gap between germline ends came to 2 bases. CDR3 coding DNA: TGTGCCAGCAGCAACTCCTACGAGCAGTACTTC. Its translation: CASSNSYEQYF.

V and J are TRBV14 and TRBJ2-3; 7 bases fit TRBD1. The CDR3 contains 15 residues. The ends lost 1 base at V and 4 bases at J; junction bases unmatched: 5. CDR1 is SGHDN, CDR2 FVKESK, per germline. CDR3 sequence: CASSQVTGAADTQYF. The CDR3 nucleotides are TGTGCCAGCAGCCAAGTTACAGGGGCGGCAGATACGCAGTATTTT. Full variable domain (outside the CDR3, taken from reference TRBV14 and TRBJ2-3): EAGVTQFPSHSVIEKGQTVTLRCDPISGHDNLYWYRRVMGKEIKFLLHFVKESKQDESGMPNNRFLAERTGGTYSTLKVQPAELEDSGVYFCASSQVTGAADTQYFGPGTRLTVL.